The 32 T cell receptor beta chains below come from one sample, sequenced in a study of cytomegalovirus exposure and HLA in healthy donors (dated by TCRdb to 2016 to 2017). The method behind the library was the immunoSEQ multiplex PCR assay. TCRdb provides this immuneACCESS table in a form limited to in-frame rearrangements. Some clones are lacking; in checked studies, under half of them reflect an unresolved V gene, and why the rest are absent is not known. This sample lists some 110,000 clones; about 84% were detected once. Jointly, the top ten make up around 5% of the sample. Sample: PBMCs. These receptor sequences come from a man between 18 and 29 years old in good health and CMV-seronegative.

V gene TRBV19 combines with J gene TRBJ1-1; D not certain. This CDR3 spans 14 amino acids. Trimming left V 1 base short and J 4 bases short, with 10 bases between. The germline CDR1 and CDR2 sequences are LNHDA and SQIVND (reference sequence). The CDR3 spells CASSIGQATTEAFF. The CDR3 nucleotides are TGTGCCAGTAGTATAGGGCAGGCCACCACTGAAGCTTTCTTT. Drawing the rest from reference TRBV19 and TRBJ1-1, the complete variable domain is DGGITQSPKYLFRKEGQNVTLSCEQNLNHDAMYWYRQDPGQGLRLIYYSQIVNDFQKGDIAEGYSVSREKKESFPLTVTSAQKNPTAFYLCASSIGQATTEAFFGQGTRLTVV.

In this sample, this clone turned up a few times. The sample contains more than one DNA sequence encoding this CDR3. In DNA, the CDR3 is TGTGCCAGCAGCTTACAGGGCTACGAGCAGTACTTC. This codes for CASSLQGYEQYF. The chain uses TRBV5-4 and TRBJ2-7; D possibly corresponds to TRBD1 (6 bases). This CDR3 has 12 amino acids. The germline gives CDR1 SGHNT, CDR2 YYREEE (reference sequence). The V gene lost 2 bases and the J gene lost 3 bases, with 6 bases spanning the gap.

The chain combines TRBV7-8 with TRBJ2-4; D unresolved. This CDR3 has 14 amino acids. Trimming left V 6 bases short and J 7 bases short, with 16 bases between. CDR1 and CDR2 from the germline V gene are SGHVS and FQNEAQ. This chain's CDR3 is CASSYSSLRNIQYF. The CDR3 bases are TGTGCCAGCAGTTATAGTTCCCTTCGGAACATTCAGTACTTC.

The V call is TRBV15, the J call TRBJ2-3; 8 bases line up with TRBD2. From germline, CDR1 is LNHNV and CDR2 YYDKDF (reference sequence). The CDR3 extends over 16 amino acids. V dropped 0 bases and J dropped 6; count of bases not matched to a gene: 8. The chain's CDR3 is CATSRESAGAWDTQYF. For the CDR3, the DNA is TGTGCCACCAGCAGAGAATCAGCGGGAGCCTGGGATACGCAGTATTTT.

The chain couples TRBV6-1 to TRBJ1-6, with 8 bases fitting TRBD1. The J segment lost 4 bases and the V segment lost 2 bases, leaving 7 bases of the junction unmatched. CDR3 length: 17 amino acids. CDR1 and CDR2 from the germline V gene are MNHNS and SASEGT. CDR3 nucleotide sequence: TGTGCCAGCAGTGAACCCAAACAGGGGGGGTATAATTCACCCCTCCACTTT. Its protein product is CASSEPKQGGYNSPLHF.

The V gene is TRBV2, the J gene TRBJ1-4; 7 bases match TRBD1. Germline CDR1 SNHLY, CDR2 FYNNEI. This CDR3 contains 14 residues. With V trimmed by 7 bases and J by 7 bases, 9 bases remained unmatched. In DNA, the CDR3 is TGTGCCAGCACAGGACAGGACTGGAGTGAAAAACTGTTTTTT. Protein sequence: CASTGQDWSEKLFF.

This rearrangement joins TRBV5-6 to TRBJ2-2, with 9 positions matching TRBD1. CDR3 length: 16 amino acids. V shed 3 bases, J shed 3 bases, and the junction held 6 bases outside the gene matches. The germline V gene encodes CDR1 SGHDT and CDR2 YYEEEE. The CDR3 spells CASSWGTGPHTGELFF. The CDR3 DNA reads TGTGCCAGCAGCTGGGGGACAGGGCCCCACACCGGGGAGCTGTTTTTT.

This chain joins TRBV4-1 and TRBJ1-2; D may be TRBD1 (6 bases). This CDR3 comprises 14 residues. Looked up from germline, CDR1 is MGHRA and CDR2 is YSYEKL. Trimming took 3 bases from V and 5 from J, leaving 13 bases between them. CDR3 sequence (DNA): TGCGCCAGCAGCCAGGAAGGACAGCAATATGGCTACACCTTC. Encoded protein: CASSQEGQQYGYTF.

V and J are TRBV7-2 and TRBJ2-1; 8 nucleotides line up with TRBD2. V shed 5 bases and J 1 base; nucleotides not matched to a gene: 4. CDR1 and CDR2 from the germline V gene are SGHTA and FQGNSA. This CDR3 comprises 15 residues. CDR3 region: CASSQGLASYNEQFF. The CDR3 DNA is TGTGCCAGCAGCCAAGGACTAGCTTCCTACAATGAGCAGTTCTTC.

This clone was seen once. This chain uses TRBV4-1 with TRBJ1-2; 7 bases align to TRBD1. Germline CDR1 is MGHRA and CDR2 is YSYEKL. CDR3 length: 16 residues. The V gene end was trimmed by 0 bases and the J gene end by 3 bases; junction bases not matched to a gene: 7. The CDR3 spells CASSQDGTGTDYGYTF. In DNA form, the CDR3 reads TGCGCCAGCAGCCAAGATGGGACGGGGACAGACTATGGCTACACCTTC.

The J gene is TRBJ2-5, the V gene TRBV25-1; 8 bases are shared with TRBD1. The V segment lost 3 bases and the J segment 5 bases; nucleotides outside the gene matches: 5. CDR3 length: 14 residues. CDR1 is MGHDK, CDR2 SYGVNS, per germline. The chain's CDR3 is CASSEPRDRETQYF. The CDR3 nucleotides are TGTGCCAGCAGTGAGCCGCGGGACAGGGAGACCCAGTACTTC.

The rearrangement uses TRBV30 and TRBJ1-1; D is possibly TRBD1 (6 bases). The germline V and J ends were trimmed by 3 bases and 0 bases, with 14 bases remaining between them. The CDR3 is 15 residues long. The germline CDR1 and CDR2 sequences are GTSNPN and SVGIG (reference sequence). The CDR3 DNA reads as TGTGCCTGGAGACGGACAGAGAGCATGAACACTGAAGCTTTCTTT. Its protein is CAWRRTESMNTEAFF.

About this clone: Other DNA sequences in the same sample also yield this CDR3. The chain employs TRBV11-2 and TRBJ2-1; possible D gene TRBD2, 5 bases. This CDR3 contains 16 residues. Trimming left V 1 base short and J 2 bases short, with 12 bases between. Germline loops: CDR1 SGHAT, CDR2 FQNNGV. The CDR3 bases are TGTGCCAGCAGCTTAGCCGGCCTAGCAGCCTACAATGAGCAGTTCTTC. Translating it yields CASSLAGLAAYNEQFF.

The chain joins TRBV2 to TRBJ1-3, with D tentatively TRBD1 (6 bases). Per germline, CDR1 SNHLY and CDR2 FYNNEI. This CDR3 has 14 residues. Trimming cost V 10 bases and J 2 bases, with 15 bases left between them. The CDR3 here is CATQTGGAGNTIYF. CDR3 nucleotide sequence: TGTGCCACACAGACAGGTGGGGCTGGAAACACCATATATTTT.

The V and J genes are TRBV9 and TRBJ1-4; 12 bases are shared with TRBD1. The CDR3 is 15 amino acids. J was trimmed by 8 bases and V by 2 bases; bases with no gene match: 4. The V gene's germline CDR1 is SGDLS and CDR2 YYNGEE. The CDR3 sequence: CASSVGDRGPEKLFF. CDR3 coding DNA: TGTGCCAGCAGCGTTGGGGACAGGGGGCCGGAAAAACTGTTTTTT.

This rearrangement joins TRBV11-2 to TRBJ2-3, with D possibly matching TRBD2 (5 bases). Germline CDR1 SGHAT, CDR2 FQNNGV. Trimming took 8 bases from V and 1 from J, leaving 13 bases between them. The CDR3 length is 14 residues. The CDR3, as DNA: TGTGCCAGCCTTAAACTAGGGCGCACAGATACGCAGTATTTT. Translation: CASLKLGRTDTQYF.

The J gene is TRBJ1-4, the V gene TRBV7-9, with D possibly being TRBD1 (6 bases). Germline CDR1 SEHNR, CDR2 FQNEAQ (reference sequence). Trimming shortened V by 4 bases and J by 10 bases, and 19 bases separated the two germline ends. This CDR3 comprises 15 residues. As DNA, the CDR3 is TGTGCCAGCAGCTCCCCTATGGCAGGGGTAGCAAAACTGTTTTTT. Its translation: CASSSPMAGVAKLFF.

The chain is built from TRBV7-2 and TRBJ1-5; 8 nucleotides line up with TRBD1. V trimming: 0 bases; J trimming: 6 bases; junction bases outside the gene matches: 7. The CDR3 consists of 16 residues. Per the germline V gene, CDR1 is SGHTA and CDR2 is FQGNSA. The CDR3 protein is CASSLARQGIGQPQHF. Written as DNA, the CDR3 is TGTGCCAGCAGCTTAGCGCGACAGGGGATAGGTCAGCCCCAGCATTTT.

The rearrangement uses TRBV11-2 and TRBJ2-2, with 12 bases identical to TRBD2. This CDR3 comprises 15 residues. CDR1 is SGHAT, CDR2 FQNNGV, per germline. V trimming: 5 bases; J trimming: 7 bases; junction bases outside the gene matches: 5. This chain's CDR3 is CASSVTSGSNGELFF. Here the CDR3 DNA reads TGTGCCAGCAGCGTGACTAGCGGGAGTAACGGGGAGCTGTTTTTT.

The chain links TRBV9 to TRBJ2-3; 8 bases fit TRBD1. CDR3 length equals 16 residues. V lost 0 bases and J lost 2; bases outside the gene matches: 5. The germline gives CDR1 SGDLS, CDR2 YYNGEE. The CDR3 reads CASSVAMDRDTDTQYF. The CDR3 DNA is TGTGCCAGCAGCGTAGCTATGGACAGGGACACAGATACGCAGTATTTT.

The chain carries TRBV11-2 and TRBJ2-7; 10 bases fit TRBD2. CDR3 length equals 16 residues. CDR1 and CDR2 (germline): SGHAT, FQNNGV. Germline trimming cut 1 base from V and 5 bases from J; bases unmatched to any gene: 8. This CDR3 reads CASSLVNLAGANEQYF. The CDR3 nucleotides read TGTGCCAGCAGCTTAGTGAACCTAGCGGGGGCCAACGAGCAGTACTTC.

This chain uses TRBV7-9 with TRBJ1-4; weak D call: TRBD1 (6 bases). V dropped 4 bases and J dropped 8 bases, with 11 bases sitting between them. CDR1 is SEHNR, CDR2 FQNEAQ, per germline (reference sequence). CDR3 size: 13 residues. CDR3: CASSSSQGEKLFF. CDR3 coding DNA: TGTGCCAGCAGCTCCAGCCAGGGGGAAAAACTGTTTTTT.

The gene calls are TRBV9 and TRBJ1-1; tentative D call: TRBD1 (5 bases). This CDR3 is built from 15 residues. V lost 0 bases, J lost 6 bases, and 15 bases lay in between. Germline V lookup: CDR1 SGDLS, CDR2 YYNGEE. CDR3 coding DNA: TGTGCCAGCAGCGTAGGGAGGGGTTTAAGCCCTGAAGCTTTCTTT. It yields the protein CASSVGRGLSPEAFF.

CDR3 region: CAFKQGADTGELFF. DNA for the CDR3: TGTGCCTTCAAACAGGGGGCCGACACCGGGGAGCTGTTTTTT. The chain uses TRBV30 and TRBJ2-2, with 9 positions matching TRBD1. The CDR3 is made up of 14 amino acids. Germline V gene sequence: CDR1 GTSNPN, CDR2 SVGIG (reference sequence). The trim removed 7 bases at V and 3 bases at J, leaving 6 bases unmatched.

This chain connects TRBV30 to TRBJ1-4; no clear D. The CDR3 is 13 residues long. CDR1 and CDR2 from the germline V gene are GTSNPN and SVGIG (reference sequence). Trimming cost V 8 bases and J 7 bases, with 17 bases left between them. The CDR3 loop reads CASTIYVGEKLFF. In DNA form, the CDR3 reads TGTGCCAGTACTATTTATGTCGGTGAAAAACTGTTTTTT.

The V gene is TRBV6-4, the J gene TRBJ2-7; 12 bases align to TRBD1. Looked up from germline, CDR1 is MRHNA and CDR2 is SNTAGT. Germline trimming cut 6 bases from V and 6 bases from J; bases unmatched to any gene: 12. The CDR3 consists of 16 residues. For the CDR3, the DNA is TGTGCCAGCAGCGAAAACGGGGGACAGGGGGCGGTCGAGCAGTACTTC. As protein: CASSENGGQGAVEQYF.

The rearrangement links TRBV30 to TRBJ1-3, with 7 bases identical to TRBD1. V shed 2 bases, J shed 0 bases, and the junction held 4 bases outside the gene matches. This CDR3 is built from 15 residues. Germline CDR1 and CDR2: GTSNPN and SVGIG (reference sequence). The CDR3 region is CAWSRTGRSGNTIYF. CDR3 DNA: TGTGCCTGGAGTAGGACAGGCCGCTCTGGAAACACCATATATTTT. The whole variable domain, filled in from reference TRBV30 and TRBJ1-3, reads SQTIHQWPATLVQPVGSPLSLECTVEGTSNPNLYWYRQAAGRGLQLLFYSVGIGQISSEVPQNLSASRPQDRQFILSSKKLLLSDSGFYLCAWSRTGRSGNTIYFGEGSWLTVV.

The chain uses TRBV7-9 and TRBJ1-1; D gene uncertain. CDR3 length: 13 residues. V was trimmed by 5 bases and J by 3 bases, leaving 10 bases between them. Germline V lookup: CDR1 SEHNR, CDR2 FQNEAQ (reference sequence). CDR3 sequence (DNA): TGTGCCAGCAGCCCTGACAAATACACTGAAGCTTTCTTT. Translating gives CASSPDKYTEAFF.

This chain connects TRBV4-2 to TRBJ1-3; D not resolved. V shed 0 bases and J shed 4 bases, with 4 bases lying between them. Germline V lookup: CDR1 LGHNA, CDR2 YNFKEQ. The CDR3 has 13 residues. The CDR3 reads CASSQERGNTIYF. The CDR3 DNA follows: TGTGCCAGCAGCCAAGAGAGGGGAAACACCATATATTTT.

The rearrangement uses TRBV13 and TRBJ1-2, with 7 positions matching TRBD1. The CDR3 is 15 residues long. Germline V gene sequence: CDR1 PRHDT, CDR2 FYEKMQ (reference sequence). Trimming cost V 0 bases and J 1 base; bases outside gene matches: 2. CDR3 amino acids: CASSLGGTDNYGYTF. In DNA form, the CDR3 reads TGTGCCAGCAGCTTAGGAGGGACAGATAACTATGGCTACACCTTC.

This rearrangement joins TRBV27 to TRBJ1-2; 9 bases fit TRBD1. Trimming removed 1 base from V and 5 bases from J; junction bases left unmatched: 11. Germline-derived CDR1 and CDR2 are MNHEY and SMNVEV (reference sequence). There are 17 residues in the CDR3. CDR3 DNA: TGTGCCAGCAGTTTATACCGGGGGGGACAGGGAACTTATGGCTACACCTTC. This gives the protein CASSLYRGGQGTYGYTF.

The rearrangement links TRBV2 to TRBJ1-1, with 11 bases identical to TRBD1. Trimming cost V 8 bases and J 3 bases; bases outside gene matches: 2. The CDR3 length is 13 residues. Germline assignment: CDR1 SNHLY and CDR2 FYNNEI. The CDR3 loop is CASRGQGDTEAFF. In DNA form, the CDR3 reads TGTGCCAGCCGGGGACAGGGGGACACTGAAGCTTTCTTT.